This is a list of T cell receptor beta chains from one sample in a study of T cell responses to AZD1222 COVID-19 vaccine. Using immunoSEQ multiplex PCR, the repertoire was profiled, and TCRdb retains in-frame clones only, with some absent. The data contain approximately 130,000 clones, roughly nine tenths of them singletons. This sample comprised peripheral blood, obtained 28 days after the second AZD1222 dose. The receptors were gathered from an adult who received the AZD1222 COVID-19 vaccine. CDR3s include the opening cysteine and the closing phenylalanine or tryptophan. Fields, in order: clone size, J gene, CDR3 length, V gene, D gene, CDR3 protein, CDR3 DNA. D genes are given only for firm matches. A row's size may be missing; if present it is once, few, many or a size class.

clone_size: -
j_call: TRBJ1-3
cdr3_length: 13
v_call: TRBV30
d_call: -
cdr3_aa: CAWSVLVGNTIYF
cdr3_nt: TGTGCCTGGAGTGTACTAGTTGGAAACACCATATATTTT

clone_size: few
j_call: TRBJ1-1
cdr3_length: 21
v_call: TRBV5-1
d_call: TRBD1
cdr3_aa: CASSLRGAKGQGNYMNTEAFF
cdr3_nt: TGCGCCAGCAGCTTGCGGGGGGCAAAAGGACAGGGGAATTACATGAACACTGAAGCTTTCTTT

clone_size: -
j_call: TRBJ1-2
cdr3_length: 17
v_call: TRBV19
d_call: -
cdr3_aa: CASSISLPAKEGYGYTF
cdr3_nt: TGTGCCAGTAGTATAAGCCTGCCCGCGAAGGAGGGGTATGGCTACACCTTC

clone_size: -
j_call: TRBJ2-1
cdr3_length: 17
v_call: TRBV11-3
d_call: TRBD2
cdr3_aa: CASSSSSVAGASDEQFF
cdr3_nt: TGTGCCAGCAGCTCCTCCTCGGTAGCGGGAGCTTCGGATGAGCAGTTCTTC

clone_size: -
j_call: TRBJ1-4
cdr3_length: 13
v_call: TRBV11-2
d_call: TRBD1
cdr3_aa: CASSRQGQEKLFF
cdr3_nt: TGTGCCAGCAGCCGACAGGGGCAGGAAAAACTGTTTTTT

clone_size: -
j_call: TRBJ2-4
cdr3_length: 14
v_call: TRBV23-1
d_call: -
cdr3_aa: CASSHGGYKNIQYF
cdr3_nt: TGCGCCAGCAGTCATGGGGGCTACAAAAACATTCAGTACTTC

clone_size: -
j_call: TRBJ2-7
cdr3_length: 14
v_call: TRBV7-2
d_call: -
cdr3_aa: CASSLTGPGYEQYF
cdr3_nt: TGTGCCAGCAGCTTAACGGGACCGGGGTACGAGCAGTACTTC

clone_size: -
j_call: TRBJ1-5
cdr3_length: 14
v_call: TRBV7-9
d_call: -
cdr3_aa: CASSRTEVGQPQHF
cdr3_nt: TGTGCCAGCAGCCGGACGGAGGTGGGTCAGCCCCAGCATTTT

clone_size: -
j_call: TRBJ2-1
cdr3_length: 12
v_call: TRBV11-3
d_call: TRBD1
cdr3_aa: CASSDRGSGTLF
cdr3_nt: TGTGCCAGCAGCGACAGGGGTTCCGGGACACTCTTC

clone_size: once
j_call: TRBJ1-2
cdr3_length: 14
v_call: TRBV7-2
d_call: TRBD1
cdr3_aa: CASSPRTGNYGYTF
cdr3_nt: TGTGCCAGCAGCCCCAGGACAGGAAACTATGGCTACACCTTC

clone_size: -
j_call: TRBJ2-2
cdr3_length: 15
v_call: TRBV4-2
d_call: TRBD2
cdr3_aa: CASSLRGGDTGELFF
cdr3_nt: TGTGCCAGCAGCCTACGCGGGGGGGACACCGGGGAGCTGTTTTTT

clone_size: -
j_call: TRBJ1-1
cdr3_length: 15
v_call: TRBV14
d_call: TRBD1
cdr3_aa: CASSQEGDRGWEAFF
cdr3_nt: TGTGCCAGCAGCCAAGAGGGGGACAGGGGGTGGGAAGCTTTCTTT

clone_size: few
j_call: TRBJ1-1
cdr3_length: 14
v_call: TRBV21-1
d_call: -
cdr3_aa: CASSKGQRNTEAFF
cdr3_nt: TGTGCCAGCAGCAAAGGTCAGAGGAACACTGAAGCTTTCTTT

clone_size: -
j_call: TRBJ1-2
cdr3_length: 14
v_call: TRBV7-9
d_call: -
cdr3_aa: CASSLALANYGYTF
cdr3_nt: TGTGCCAGCAGCTTAGCACTTGCTAACTATGGCTACACCTTC

clone_size: -
j_call: TRBJ2-2
cdr3_length: 16
v_call: TRBV19
d_call: TRBD1
cdr3_aa: CASRRWDSLNTGELFF
cdr3_nt: TGTGCCAGTAGGAGGTGGGACAGTCTGAACACCGGGGAGCTGTTTTTT

clone_size: -
j_call: TRBJ1-2
cdr3_length: 12
v_call: TRBV2
d_call: -
cdr3_aa: CASSEQGPGYTF
cdr3_nt: TGTGCCAGCAGTGAACAGGGGCCCGGCTACACCTTC

clone_size: -
j_call: TRBJ1-5
cdr3_length: 15
v_call: TRBV7-8
d_call: -
cdr3_aa: CASSKGGISNQPQHF
cdr3_nt: TGTGCCAGCAGCAAGGGGGGAATCAGCAATCAGCCCCAGCATTTT

clone_size: -
j_call: TRBJ1-4
cdr3_length: 14
v_call: TRBV5-6
d_call: TRBD1
cdr3_aa: CASSSSGGDEKLFF
cdr3_nt: TGTGCCAGCAGTTCCTCAGGGGGGGATGAAAAACTGTTTTTT

clone_size: -
j_call: TRBJ1-2
cdr3_length: 13
v_call: TRBV7-2
d_call: -
cdr3_aa: CASSLDPIYGYTF
cdr3_nt: TGTGCCAGCAGCTTAGACCCAATCTATGGCTACACCTTC

clone_size: few
j_call: TRBJ1-3
cdr3_length: 16
v_call: TRBV5-1
d_call: -
cdr3_aa: CASSGGGIISGNTIYF
cdr3_nt: TGCGCCAGCAGCGGAGGGGGGATTATCTCTGGAAACACCATATATTTT

clone_size: few
j_call: TRBJ1-1
cdr3_length: 16
v_call: TRBV27
d_call: TRBD1
cdr3_aa: CASSLGTGLRATEAFF
cdr3_nt: TGTGCCAGCAGTTTAGGGACAGGGCTGCGGGCGACTGAAGCTTTCTTT

clone_size: few
j_call: TRBJ1-1
cdr3_length: 13
v_call: TRBV6-5
d_call: -
cdr3_aa: CASSYSVNTEAFF
cdr3_nt: TGTGCCAGCAGTTACAGTGTGAACACTGAAGCTTTCTTT

clone_size: -
j_call: TRBJ1-1
cdr3_length: 12
v_call: TRBV5-1
d_call: -
cdr3_aa: CASSLTRTEAFF
cdr3_nt: TGCGCCAGCAGCTTGACCCGGACTGAAGCTTTCTTT

clone_size: -
j_call: TRBJ1-6
cdr3_length: 14
v_call: TRBV7-6
d_call: TRBD1
cdr3_aa: CASSLTGGSSPLHF
cdr3_nt: TGTGCCAGCAGCTTGACAGGGGGAAGTTCACCCCTCCACTTT

clone_size: -
j_call: TRBJ1-1
cdr3_length: 14
v_call: TRBV27
d_call: TRBD1
cdr3_aa: CASSPHRGRTEAFF
cdr3_nt: TGTGCCAGCAGTCCCCACAGGGGGAGGACTGAAGCTTTCTTT

clone_size: -
j_call: TRBJ1-1
cdr3_length: 15
v_call: TRBV2
d_call: -
cdr3_aa: CASSAFEQMNTEAFF
cdr3_nt: TGTGCCAGCAGTGCCTTCGAACAGATGAACACTGAAGCTTTCTTT

clone_size: -
j_call: TRBJ1-3
cdr3_length: 15
v_call: TRBV15
d_call: -
cdr3_aa: CATSREGAAGNTIYF
cdr3_nt: TGTGCCACCAGCAGAGAGGGGGCGGCGGGAAACACCATATATTTT

clone_size: -
j_call: TRBJ2-3
cdr3_length: 15
v_call: TRBV4-3
d_call: -
cdr3_aa: CASSRHRDPTDTQYF
cdr3_nt: TGCGCCAGCAGCCGGCACCGGGACCCCACAGATACGCAGTATTTT

clone_size: -
j_call: TRBJ1-5
cdr3_length: 15
v_call: TRBV4-1
d_call: TRBD1
cdr3_aa: CASSQPGQGHQPQHF
cdr3_nt: TGCGCCAGCAGCCAACCCGGACAGGGCCACCAGCCCCAGCATTTT

clone_size: -
j_call: TRBJ1-6
cdr3_length: 15
v_call: TRBV18
d_call: -
cdr3_aa: CASSPSGGVESPLHF
cdr3_nt: TGTGCCAGCTCACCTTCCGGGGGGGTCGAATCACCCCTCCACTTT

clone_size: -
j_call: TRBJ2-1
cdr3_length: 16
v_call: TRBV27
d_call: -
cdr3_aa: CASSLSIRWSYNEQFF
cdr3_nt: TGTGCCAGCAGTTTATCGATTAGATGGTCCTACAATGAGCAGTTCTTC

clone_size: -
j_call: TRBJ1-1
cdr3_length: 13
v_call: TRBV7-2
d_call: -
cdr3_aa: CASSLGRVTEAFF
cdr3_nt: TGTGCCAGCAGCTTAGGCCGAGTGACTGAAGCTTTCTTT

clone_size: once
j_call: TRBJ1-1
cdr3_length: 13
v_call: TRBV2
d_call: -
cdr3_aa: CASSEGELVEAFF
cdr3_nt: TGTGCCAGCAGCGAGGGTGAGCTCGTTGAAGCTTTCTTT

clone_size: once
j_call: TRBJ1-5
cdr3_length: 13
v_call: TRBV10-2
d_call: -
cdr3_aa: CASSEGANQPQHF
cdr3_nt: TGCGCCAGCAGTGAGGGTGCTAATCAGCCCCAGCATTTT

clone_size: -
j_call: TRBJ1-2
cdr3_length: 13
v_call: TRBV19
d_call: -
cdr3_aa: CASIGDDNYGYTF
cdr3_nt: TGTGCCAGTATAGGGGACGATAACTATGGCTACACCTTC

clone_size: -
j_call: TRBJ1-1
cdr3_length: 14
v_call: TRBV7-8
d_call: -
cdr3_aa: CASSPKQENTEAFF
cdr3_nt: TGTGCCAGCAGTCCCAAACAGGAGAACACTGAAGCTTTCTTT

clone_size: -
j_call: TRBJ1-1
cdr3_length: 14
v_call: TRBV7-8
d_call: -
cdr3_aa: CASSPRDTNTEAFF
cdr3_nt: TGTGCCAGCAGCCCCAGGGACACGAACACTGAAGCTTTCTTT

clone_size: -
j_call: TRBJ2-3
cdr3_length: 15
v_call: TRBV27
d_call: -
cdr3_aa: CASSLTIQGSDTQYF
cdr3_nt: TGTGCCAGCAGTTTAACTATCCAGGGTTCGGATACGCAGTATTTT

clone_size: -
j_call: TRBJ1-5
cdr3_length: 14
v_call: TRBV3-1/TRBV3-2
d_call: -
cdr3_aa: CASSRRGGNQPQHF
cdr3_nt: TGTGCCAGCAGCAGGCGGGGGGGCAATCAGCCCCAGCATTTT

clone_size: -
j_call: TRBJ1-3
cdr3_length: 13
v_call: TRBV18
d_call: -
cdr3_aa: CASSPLTGNTIYF
cdr3_nt: TGTGCCAGCTCACCATTGACTGGAAACACCATATATTTT

clone_size: -
j_call: TRBJ1-2
cdr3_length: 16
v_call: TRBV5-6
d_call: -
cdr3_aa: CASTPLGTGTAYGYTF
cdr3_nt: TGTGCCAGCACCCCTCTTGGTACAGGGACGGCGTATGGCTACACCTTC

clone_size: -
j_call: TRBJ2-1
cdr3_length: 14
v_call: TRBV29-1
d_call: TRBD2
cdr3_aa: CSVGTSGRWNEQFF
cdr3_nt: TGCAGCGTTGGTACTAGCGGGAGATGGAATGAGCAGTTCTTC

clone_size: -
j_call: TRBJ1-4
cdr3_length: 17
v_call: TRBV7-9
d_call: -
cdr3_aa: CASSSPQGQLFLAALFF
cdr3_nt: TGTGCCAGCAGCTCGCCTCAGGGCCAGCTATTCCTCGCAGCACTGTTTTTT

clone_size: -
j_call: TRBJ2-7
cdr3_length: 12
v_call: TRBV10-3
d_call: -
cdr3_aa: CAIGTWNYEQYF
cdr3_nt: TGTGCCATCGGGACTTGGAACTACGAGCAGTACTTC

clone_size: few
j_call: TRBJ1-1
cdr3_length: 15
v_call: TRBV4-3
d_call: TRBD1
cdr3_aa: CASSQDRGKDTEAFF
cdr3_nt: TGCGCCAGCAGCCAGGACAGGGGGAAGGACACTGAAGCTTTCTTT

clone_size: -
j_call: TRBJ1-5
cdr3_length: 15
v_call: TRBV30
d_call: TRBD1
cdr3_aa: CAWSRGPASNQPQHF
cdr3_nt: TGTGCCTGGAGCAGGGGGCCGGCTAGCAATCAGCCCCAGCATTTT

clone_size: -
j_call: TRBJ1-6
cdr3_length: 14
v_call: TRBV7-9
d_call: TRBD1
cdr3_aa: CASRRQGNASPLHF
cdr3_nt: TGTGCCAGCCGGAGACAGGGGAATGCTTCACCCCTCCACTTT

clone_size: many
j_call: TRBJ1-1
cdr3_length: 11
v_call: TRBV6-5
d_call: -
cdr3_aa: CASSYRGGAFF
cdr3_nt: TGTGCCAGCAGCTACCGTGGAGGGGCTTTCTTT

clone_size: few
j_call: TRBJ1-5
cdr3_length: 17
v_call: TRBV6-2/TRBV6-3
d_call: -
cdr3_aa: CASSSWTSGGGNQPQHF
cdr3_nt: TGTGCCAGCAGTTCCTGGACCAGCGGTGGGGGCAATCAGCCCCAGCATTTT

clone_size: -
j_call: TRBJ2-1
cdr3_length: 15
v_call: TRBV3-1/TRBV3-2
d_call: -
cdr3_aa: CASSQTGIIHNEQFF
cdr3_nt: TGTGCCAGCAGCCAAACAGGGATCATTCACAATGAGCAGTTCTTC

clone_size: -
j_call: TRBJ1-4
cdr3_length: 13
v_call: TRBV7-9
d_call: -
cdr3_aa: CASSTGTNEKLFF
cdr3_nt: TGTGCCAGTTCAACAGGGACTAATGAAAAACTGTTTTTT

clone_size: -
j_call: TRBJ1-5
cdr3_length: 15
v_call: TRBV5-1
d_call: -
cdr3_aa: CASSLGSATNQPQHF
cdr3_nt: TGCGCCAGCAGCTTGGGGTCTGCGACCAATCAGCCCCAGCATTTT

clone_size: -
j_call: TRBJ1-2
cdr3_length: 15
v_call: TRBV28
d_call: -
cdr3_aa: CASSLLRLNNYGYTF
cdr3_nt: TGTGCCAGCAGTTTATTACGCCTGAATAACTATGGCTACACCTTC

clone_size: -
j_call: TRBJ1-2
cdr3_length: 12
v_call: TRBV12-3/TRBV12-4
d_call: -
cdr3_aa: CASRDRGDRYTF
cdr3_nt: TGTGCCAGCAGAGACCGAGGGGATCGCTACACCTTC

clone_size: few
j_call: TRBJ2-2
cdr3_length: 14
v_call: TRBV30
d_call: -
cdr3_aa: CAWSLTEVSGELFF
cdr3_nt: TGTGCCTGGAGTCTAACCGAAGTCAGCGGGGAGCTGTTTTTT